These 22 T cell receptor beta chains were all obtained from the same sample, sequenced in a study of shared clonotypes between healthy human individuals. Assay used: immunoSEQ multiplex PCR; TCRdb lists only in-frame clones, some missing. The sample consists of around 2.3 million clones, approximately 96% of them appearing once. What was sequenced was naive CD4+ T cells sorted from blood. Indicated subset: CD45RA+ positively selected. The receptors were sampled from a man in his late teens or twenties in good health.

V and J are TRBV5-1 and TRBJ2-7; weak D call: TRBD1 (5 bases). The V end was cut by 1 base, the J end by 2 bases, with 13 bases between. Looked up from germline, CDR1 is SGHRS and CDR2 is YFSETQ. This CDR3 is built from 15 residues. CDR3 in DNA: TGCGCCAGCAGCTTGACCCCGACAGATCCCTACGAGCAGTACTTC. Translation gives CASSLTPTDPYEQYF.

The rearrangement uses TRBV30 and TRBJ2-2; either TRBD1 or TRBD2 may supply D (5 bases each). CDR3 length equals 15 residues. The V gene lost 1 base and the J gene lost 4 bases, with 13 bases spanning the gap. From germline, CDR1 is GTSNPN and CDR2 SVGIG (reference sequence). The CDR3: CAWSDPGGATGELFF. The CDR3, as DNA: TGTGCCTGGAGTGACCCTGGGGGAGCCACCGGGGAGCTGTTTTTT.

The CDR3 nucleotides read TGTGCCAGCAGCGTATCCACACCGACAGCCGGTTCACCCCTCCACTTT. Residues: CASSVSTPTAGSPLHF. The V gene is TRBV9, the J gene TRBJ1-6, with D possibly matching TRBD1 (5 bases). Per the germline V gene, CDR1 is SGDLS and CDR2 is YYNGEE. The CDR3 has 16 amino acids. V was cut by 1 base and J by 9 bases, with 17 bases left in between. The full variable domain, its missing parts supplied by reference TRBV9 and TRBJ1-6, is DSGVTQTPKHLITATGQRVTLRCSPRSGDLSVYWYQQSLDQGLQFLIQYYNGEERAKGNILERFSAQQFPDLHSELNLSSLELGDSALYFCASSVSTPTAGSPLHFGNGTRLTVT.

The chain has TRBV27 and TRBJ2-6; D is perhaps TRBD1 or TRBD2 (5 bases each). Germline CDR1 MNHEY, CDR2 SMNVEV (reference sequence). Between the trimmed V and J ends, which lost 5 bases and 0 bases, there was a span of 20 bases. The CDR3 has 19 amino acids. The CDR3 coding sequence is TGTGCCAGCAGTCCGGGGTTCACAGGTTCTTTCTCTGGGGCCAACGTCCTGACTTTC. Its protein product is CASSPGFTGSFSGANVLTF.

V usage is TRBV20-1 and J usage is TRBJ2-3, with D possibly matching TRBD1 (6 bases). The V gene's germline CDR1 is DFQATT and CDR2 SNEGSKA (reference sequence). V gave up 4 bases and J gave up 7 bases, with 9 bases separating them. The CDR3 spans 11 residues. The CDR3 region is CSAIRDNTQYF. The CDR3 DNA reads TGCAGTGCTATCCGGGACAATACGCAGTATTTT.

As concerns this clone: This CDR3 is also generated by other DNA sequences in the sample. The chain couples TRBV20-1 to TRBJ1-1; D not certain. The length of the CDR3 is 11 residues. Germline V lookup: CDR1 DFQATT, CDR2 SNEGSKA (reference sequence). With 4 bases removed from V and 4 bases from J, the gap between germline ends came to 7 bases. The CDR3 reads CSATGRTEAFF. In nucleotides, the CDR3 is TGCAGTGCTACGGGTCGCACTGAAGCTTTCTTT.

The CDR3 coding sequence is TGTGCCAGCAGCGTAAAAACAGGGGCCTTGATGGATCCCGGGGAGCTGTTTTTT. Its translation: CASSVKTGALMDPGELFF. The chain couples TRBV9 to TRBJ2-2; 7 bases match TRBD1. This CDR3 region has 18 residues. The ends lost 1 base at V and 6 bases at J; junction bases unmatched: 15. The germline V gene encodes CDR1 SGDLS and CDR2 YYNGEE.

The chain has TRBV28 and TRBJ2-7; 7 nucleotides align to TRBD2. Germline V lookup: CDR1 MDHEN, CDR2 SYDVKM. The CDR3 runs 14 residues. The V gene end was trimmed by 10 bases and the J gene end by 3 bases; junction bases not matched to a gene: 12. The CDR3 DNA follows: TGTGCCACTGTACTGGGAGGGACGGTCTACGAGCAGTACTTC. It specifies CATVLGGTVYEQYF.

This clone was detected only a few times. The V gene is TRBV30, the J gene TRBJ1-5; unclear D gene. The CDR3 spans 12 residues. The V gene's germline CDR1 is GTSNPN and CDR2 SVGIG (reference sequence). With 2 bases removed from V and 12 bases from J, the gap between germline ends came to 14 bases. For the CDR3, the DNA is TGTGCCTGGAGTCTACCCCGGCGGGACCAGCATTTT. It yields the protein CAWSLPRRDQHF.

J is TRBJ1-4 and V is TRBV5-1; 7 bases align to TRBD1. Germline CDR1 and CDR2: SGHRS and YFSETQ. The length of the CDR3 is 15 residues. V lost 4 bases to trimming and J lost 4 bases; unmatched junction nucleotides: 7. The CDR3 sequence is CASSIGDRINEKLFF. CDR3 nucleotide sequence: TGCGCCAGCAGCATAGGGGACAGAATTAATGAAAAACTGTTTTTT.

The rearrangement links TRBV14 to TRBJ2-3; D possibly matches TRBD1 or TRBD2 (5 bases each). V was pared by 5 bases and J by 8 bases, with 11 bases between. Per the germline V gene, CDR1 is SGHDN and CDR2 is FVKESK. CDR3 size: 12 residues. CDR3 sequence (DNA): TGTGCCAGCAGCTCAATGAGGGGTACGCAGTATTTT. Its translation: CASSSMRGTQYF.

As regards this clone: Other DNA sequences of this sample code for an identical CDR3. The CDR3 sequence: CASSPGGATNEKLFF. CDR3 sequence (DNA): TGTGCCAGCAGCCCGGGGGGGGCAACTAATGAAAAACTGTTTTTT. V gene TRBV5-4 combines with J gene TRBJ1-4, with TRBD1 as a possible D gene (5 bases). The CDR3 loop spans 15 amino acids. Germline lookup yields CDR1 SGHNT and CDR2 YYREEE (reference sequence). Trimming shortened V by 4 bases and J by 0 bases, and 10 bases separated the two germline ends. The full variable domain, completed using reference TRBV5-4 and TRBJ1-4, is ETGVTQSPTHLIKTRGQQVTLRCSSQSGHNTVSWYQQALGQGPQFIFQYYREEENGRGNFPPRFSGLQFPNYSSELNVNALELDDSALYLCASSPGGATNEKLFFGSGTQLSVL.

Details on this clone: The identical CDR3 is also encoded by other nucleotide sequences in the sample. This rearrangement joins TRBV5-1 to TRBJ2-1, with 7 bases that match TRBD1. The CDR3 runs 14 residues. With 0 bases clipped from V and 6 bases from J, the junction kept 3 bases outside the gene matches. From germline, CDR1 is SGHRS and CDR2 YFSETQ. The CDR3 region is CASSLGAGGNEQFF. The CDR3 coding sequence is TGCGCCAGCAGCTTGGGAGCAGGGGGCAATGAGCAGTTCTTC.

Turning to this clone: Other nucleotide sequences from this sample produce the same CDR3. The genes are TRBV5-1 and TRBJ2-2; D gene uncertain. The CDR3 has 14 residues. Trimming took 0 bases from V and 1 from J, leaving 4 bases between them. Germline V lookup: CDR1 SGHRS, CDR2 YFSETQ. The CDR3 nucleotides are TGCGCCAGCAGCTTGGCCTTGAACACCGGGGAGCTGTTTTTT. This sequence encodes CASSLALNTGELFF.

The chain links TRBV5-1 to TRBJ2-7, with D possibly being TRBD2 (5 bases). CDR1 is SGHRS, CDR2 YFSETQ, per germline. V was cut by 0 bases and J by 4 bases, with 17 bases left in between. The length of the CDR3 is 16 residues. CDR3 in amino acids: CASSLGEGTRRYEQYF. In DNA form, the CDR3 reads TGCGCCAGCAGCTTGGGTGAGGGAACCAGACGGTACGAGCAGTACTTC.

To note about this clone: The same CDR3 can be traced to other DNA sequences in this sample. The chain is built from TRBV30 and TRBJ2-2, with D hard to call. V lost 0 bases and J 6 bases, leaving 8 bases between the germline ends. The CDR3 consists of 13 residues. The germline CDR1 and CDR2 sequences are GTSNPN and SVGIG (reference sequence). The CDR3 loop is CAWSVRSPGELFF. In nucleotides, the CDR3 is TGTGCCTGGAGTGTACGATCCCCCGGGGAGCTGTTTTTT.

This chain uses TRBV29-1 with TRBJ2-1; D is unresolved. Germline-derived CDR1 and CDR2 are SQVTM and ANQGSEA. This CDR3 has 12 amino acids. Deletions cut 7 bases from V and 4 bases from J, with 11 bases between. This chain's CDR3 is CSALDGYNEQFF. In nucleotides, the CDR3 is TGCAGCGCTCTAGACGGATACAATGAGCAGTTCTTC.

The chain has TRBV9 and TRBJ1-2; a possible D gene is TRBD1 (6 bases). Trimming cost V 4 bases and J 5 bases, with 15 bases left between them. The germline gives CDR1 SGDLS, CDR2 YYNGEE. The CDR3 is 14 amino acids. CDR3 sequence (DNA): TGTGCCAGCAGCCCAGGGGACAACCGTTATGGCTACACCTTC. Its translation is CASSPGDNRYGYTF.

As for this clone: This sample also contains other DNA sequences that code for the same CDR3. This rearrangement joins TRBV5-4 to TRBJ2-3; 8 bases line up with TRBD2. CDR3 length: 15 amino acids. Looked up from germline, CDR1 is SGHNT and CDR2 is YYREEE (reference sequence). V lost 3 bases, J lost 0 bases, and 3 bases stayed unmatched. This CDR3 reads CASSSGGPSTDTQYF. CDR3 nucleotide sequence: TGTGCCAGCAGCTCGGGGGGGCCGAGCACAGATACGCAGTATTTT.

The chain uses TRBV5-1 and TRBJ1-6; D is possibly TRBD1 (6 bases). Trimming took off 5 bases at V and 5 bases at J, with 14 bases between the two ends. The CDR3 spans 15 residues. Germline CDR1 reads SGHRS; CDR2 reads YFSETQ. Here the CDR3 DNA reads TGCGCCAGCAGGGCCCGGGGGCAGGATAATTCACCCCTCCACTTT. Encoded protein: CASRARGQDNSPLHF.

The rearrangement uses TRBV9 and TRBJ1-1; D is possibly TRBD1 (6 bases). Trimming cost V 4 bases and J 4 bases, with 11 bases left between them. The CDR3 runs 13 residues. The germline CDR1 and CDR2 sequences are SGDLS and YYNGEE. CDR3 in amino acids: CASSTGQFTEAFF. The DNA for the CDR3 is TGTGCCAGCAGCACCGGACAGTTCACTGAAGCTTTCTTT.

V is TRBV5-4 and J is TRBJ2-1; 8 nucleotides match TRBD2. This CDR3 region has 18 residues. V was clipped by 4 bases and J by 3 bases; unmatched bases: 15. CDR1 and CDR2 (germline): SGHNT, YYREEE (reference sequence). The CDR3 DNA is TGTGCCAGCAGCCGCGGGGGGCCCAGTCCCTACAACTACAATGAGCAGTTCTTC. It codes for CASSRGGPSPYNYNEQFF.